This is a list of T cell receptor beta chains from one sample in a study of blood T cell repertoires in COVID-19. Sequenced by immunoSEQ multiplex PCR; TCRdb stores in-frame clones only, minus some. Counted here are roughly 380,000 clones, approximately 90% occurring once; the ten biggest clones make up around 1.5%. Specimen: peripheral blood. The source is a woman aged 40 to 50 with COVID-19, enrolled during active disease. The conserved cysteine and the conserved F or W are not part of the CDR3 here.

J gene,CDR3 length,V gene,CDR3 protein
TRBJ2-2,13,TRBV11-2,ASSFLQGFSGELF
TRBJ2-5,12,TRBV10-3,AISADRVRETQY
TRBJ1-5,12,TRBV7-2,ASSLTGFDQPQH
TRBJ1-5,11,TRBV15,ATSREQNQPQH
TRBJ2-3,15,TRBV5-6,ASEGTGGRGSTDTQY
TRBJ1-2,10,TRBV5-5,ASSLLQGADT
TRBJ2-1,17,TRBV4-2,ASSQGLLAGVTSYNEQF
TRBJ1-6,12,TRBV7-2,ASSFGGGNSPLH
TRBJ2-1,14,TRBV13,ASSPPLLAGGNEQF
TRBJ2-1,16,TRBV6-2/TRBV6-3,ASSYLIPGTPRRVEQF
TRBJ2-5,14,TRBV7-2,ASSLAVRGGAETQY
TRBJ2-7,14,TRBV5-8,ASSPIFGSAPYEQY
TRBJ2-7,13,TRBV28,ASSLPATISYEQY
TRBJ2-2,13,TRBV27,ASRYRGLDTGELF
TRBJ2-1,12,TRBV7-2,ASSFSDTYNEQF
TRBJ2-7,12,TRBV9,ASSVGGQTYEQY
TRBJ1-6,14,TRBV15,ATSWKRSVIDSPLH
TRBJ2-7,13,TRBV7-3,ASSSLAGSSYEQY
TRBJ2-7,15,TRBV14,ASSQDGGGDRAHEQY
TRBJ2-7,14,TRBV7-9,ASSYDGGGDPYEQY
TRBJ1-6,12,TRBV30,AWRGGGNNSPLH
TRBJ2-7,10,TRBV10-3,AISLQGYEQY
TRBJ2-7,13,TRBV4-1,ASSQAGGLSYEQY
TRBJ2-6,15,TRBV4-2,ASSQESGTSGANVLT
TRBJ1-2,16,TRBV9,ASSAKGDSSWANYGYT
TRBJ1-6,10,TRBV28,ASTAGAAPLH
TRBJ2-6,17,TRBV5-1,ASSLDGAGVYSGANVLT
TRBJ2-3,13,TRBV5-1,ASSLPRGGTDTQY
TRBJ1-5,12,TRBV19,ASSITGQGQPQH
TRBJ1-3,13,TRBV7-3,ASSFSGVLGNTIY
TRBJ1-1,15,TRBV19,ASRGELYRGKNTEAF
TRBJ2-1,13,TRBV24-1,ATSAGTGRGNEQF
TRBJ1-5,16,TRBV5-8,ASSWAGTGTLSNQPQH
TRBJ2-7,13,TRBV6-2/TRBV6-3,ASSGGTGVLYEQY
TRBJ2-7,13,TRBV19,ASSLIRGGSYEQY
TRBJ1-2,11,TRBV6-5,ATRTGRPGGYT
TRBJ2-7,13,TRBV18,ASSPPGTRGYEQY
TRBJ1-2,15,TRBV27,ASSTQKTGGARVGYT
TRBJ1-5,13,TRBV5-6,ASSLGTGGNQPQH
TRBJ1-2,13,TRBV2,ASSERQGSPDGYT
TRBJ1-1,13,TRBV10-3,AIRGQGEGYAEAF
TRBJ1-2,9,TRBV4-2,ASSGSYGYT
TRBJ1-3,14,TRBV5-1,ASSLAGGSSGNTIY
TRBJ2-1,13,TRBV11-2,ASSAGLDVRVRQF
TRBJ2-7,12,TRBV7-3,ASSLTGVPYEQY
TRBJ1-2,13,TRBV7-2,ASSSRTGGADGYT
TRBJ1-1,12,TRBV9,ASSVDSSRTEAF
TRBJ1-5,11,TRBV7-9,ASSAPEDQPQH
TRBJ1-2,10,TRBV29-1,SVRRVDYGYT
TRBJ2-7,14,TRBV6-6,ASSSRGEGSRYEQY
TRBJ1-4,11,TRBV27,ASSWREREKLF
TRBJ1-2,15,TRBV6-1,ASSELEGARTNYGYT
TRBJ2-7,15,TRBV4-2,ASSQDLAAGMIYEQY
TRBJ2-3,11,TRBV28,ASSRWSTDTQY
TRBJ1-1,13,TRBV14,ASSQLAGMNTEAF
TRBJ2-1,12,TRBV11-2,ASSLRRSYNEQF
TRBJ1-6,15,TRBV5-1,ASSGYGGQGLSSPLH
TRBJ2-1,15,TRBV15,ATSRDTPATGYNEQF
TRBJ2-2,13,TRBV4-3,ASSQDLAGNGELF